This entry is about one T cell receptor beta chain. The data are from a study of blood T cell repertoires in COVID-19. In the authors' methods: Amplification with reference gene primers provided the estimates of nucleated cell counts. Here immunoSEQ multiplex PCR was the method, and the copy in TCRdb shows in-frame clones only, minus some. V and J calls plus clone size are reproduced from that table; the DNA served to infer D and trimming. Here the sample spans 250,000 to 300,000 clones, 70% to 90% being singletons. This clonotype was obtained from a woman in her 70s with acute or convalescent COVID-19. The specimen was peripheral blood.

The CDR3 reads CASSPEGGRETQYF. CDR3 DNA sequence: TGCGCCAGCAGCCCTGAAGGGGGCAGAGAGACCCAGTACTTC. V gene TRBV5-1 combines with J gene TRBJ2-5; the match to TRBD1 covers 7 bases. This CDR3 spans 14 amino acids. Germline CDR1 reads SGHRS; CDR2 reads YFSETQ. The junction had 7 bases not matched to a gene; V was cut back by 4 bases and J by 4 bases.